This T cell receptor gamma chain comes out of a study of Vδ1+ human thymocytes. Study-wide results and limits: Thymic delta-chain repertoires held 15% to 20% Vdelta2 sequences and few Vdelta3, despite high sort purity. Thymic TRG and TRD repertoires appeared highly polyclonal.

A remark on this clone: Its target is unknown.

Trimming at V came to 3 bases and at J to 8 bases, leaving 4 bases not matched to a gene. There are 11 residues in the CDR3. Germline values: CDR1 VENAVY, CDR2 YDSYNSRV. RNA was extracted from the cells and then reverse transcribed. Multiplex PCR used pooled V-gene forward primers and a constant-region reverse primer to amplify CDR3s. TCRdb reapplied CATT to the multiplex PCR reads. The repertoire holds more than 9,000 gamma-chain clones, 43% seen once, with roughly 2% in the top ten. The sorted cells were CD3+ Vdelta1+ Vdelta2- thymocytes from alphabeta-depleted thymus. Sorted Vdelta1+ thymocytes were about 98% to 99.6% pure.

This TCR was recovered from a boy in the first two years of life who had congenital heart surgery. This sequence joins TRGV8 and TRGJ1 or TRGJ2. The sample was Vdelta1+ gamma-delta thymocytes from the thymus. Regarding subset: FACS-sorted CD3+ TCRalphabeta- TCRVdelta1+ TCRVdelta2- thymocytes. The CDR3 protein is CATWDQNKKLF. In DNA, the CDR3 is TGTGCCACCTGGGATCAAAATAAGAAACTCTTT.